A selection of T cell receptor beta chains follows, all from one sample in a study of regulatory T cells in long-lasting Graves disease. TCRdb reanalysed the multiplex PCR reads using MiXCR and keeps one entry per CDR3 protein. The sample shows about 340,000 distinct CDR3 sequences, roughly 21% of them seen only once. Material: peripheral blood mononuclear cells (PBMCs), obtained when the disease was refractory, from a patient treated with antithyroid drugs. The receptors shown here come from a female donor with Graves disease. CDR3s include the opening cysteine and the closing phenylalanine or tryptophan. The order of the fields is CDR3 protein, J gene, CDR3 length, clone size, V gene. Where a row states a size, it is once, few, many or the class of an expanded clone; other rows omit it.

CASSIYSGAKETQYF	TRBJ2-5	15	many	TRBV6-1
CASSPEASGNTIYF	TRBJ1-3	14	-	TRBV7-3
CASSQNRGRNQPQHF	TRBJ1-5	15	many	TRBV11-2
CASSLASGTTYEQYF	TRBJ2-7	15	many	TRBV11-2
CASTTGDARGYTF	TRBJ1-2	13	-	TRBV6-1
CSASTDRGHNEQFF	TRBJ2-1	14	few	TRBV20-1
CARQSSNQPQHF	TRBJ1-5	12	medium-sized	TRBV6-1
CASSRAPRTYEQYF	TRBJ2-7	14	-	TRBV5-4
CAIRPSPGLAGGGDNEQFF	TRBJ2-1	19	-	TRBV10-3
CASSHSRQRGNTEAFF	TRBJ1-1	16	few	TRBV7-9
CASSFAGGTYEQYF	TRBJ2-7	14	many	TRBV7-9
CAISLGEYGYTF	TRBJ1-2	12	-	TRBV10-3
CASSYKVRGAEAFF	TRBJ1-1	14	-	TRBV6-5
CASSRWTGENGELFF	TRBJ2-2	15	many	TRBV18
CASSPLGTFNEKLFF	TRBJ1-4	15	-	TRBV4-1
CASRQGNTIYF	TRBJ1-3	11	few	TRBV12-3/TRBV12-4
CASSSGQASQETQYF	TRBJ2-5	15	-	TRBV11-2
CASSQVVTRGPDTQYF	TRBJ2-3	16	-	TRBV4-1
CASGMAYGATEAFF	TRBJ1-1	14	-	TRBV4-1
CASRTKSSYNSPLHF	TRBJ1-6	15	few	TRBV6-2/TRBV6-3
CASSEGLAGTGELFF	TRBJ2-2	15	-	TRBV11-3
CSAYQDTNYGYTF	TRBJ1-2	13	-	TRBV20-1
CASSTWGGTNQETQYF	TRBJ2-5	16	few	TRBV11-3
CASSQVEPGQGGEQYF	TRBJ2-7	16	few	TRBV14
CASTSVGGSEQYF	TRBJ2-7	13	-	TRBV6-1
CAWSMSVGYGYTF	TRBJ1-2	13	many	TRBV30
CASSQAAGLSYEQYF	TRBJ2-7	15	few	TRBV7-2
CASSWSYRLVNSPLHF	TRBJ1-6	16	-	TRBV7-2
CASIYTGLNTEAFF	TRBJ1-1	14	many	TRBV2
CASRPTRTRTGELFF	TRBJ2-2	15	many	TRBV28
CASSHLGGGGYEQYF	TRBJ2-7	15	-	TRBV6-1
CASSNVLGATYEQYF	TRBJ2-7	15	many	TRBV28
CSVATGGSPLHF	TRBJ1-6	12	many	TRBV29-1
CASSSLRETNTEAFF	TRBJ1-1	15	-	TRBV27
CASSLFRDTEAFF	TRBJ1-1	13	few	TRBV5-1
CASSLVVQGVYGYTF	TRBJ1-2	15	-	TRBV7-9
CASSSPLRTYEQYF	TRBJ2-7	14	few	TRBV7-8
CASSPLRDRVGNTIYF	TRBJ1-3	16	many	TRBV2
CASKPQGASLYEQYF	TRBJ2-7	15	many	TRBV27
CSALPRGQGAWNTEAFF	TRBJ1-1	17	many	TRBV20-1
CSVEQGSRDTQYF	TRBJ2-3	13	-	TRBV29-1
CSARKPGQRNEKLFF	TRBJ1-4	15	many	TRBV20-1
CASSQRTGRSPLHF	TRBJ1-6	14	many	TRBV3-1
CASSYFPGRGTEAFF	TRBJ1-1	15	-	TRBV6-2/TRBV6-3
CASSGGTERQYF	TRBJ2-3	12	-	TRBV2
CASSLALAGSYYGYTF	TRBJ1-2	16	few	TRBV7-9
CSARDTWAKGYTF	TRBJ1-2	13	-	TRBV20-1
CASSPPSVQGYGYTF	TRBJ1-2	15	many	TRBV18
CASSSTGENSPLHF	TRBJ1-6	14	many	TRBV12-3/TRBV12-4
CASRSDVGVTQYF	TRBJ2-5	13	-	TRBV7-2
CASSPSELGVAGGPWRETQYF	TRBJ2-5	21	many	TRBV6-1
CASSLGTVLLEAFF	TRBJ1-1	14	many	TRBV12-3/TRBV12-4